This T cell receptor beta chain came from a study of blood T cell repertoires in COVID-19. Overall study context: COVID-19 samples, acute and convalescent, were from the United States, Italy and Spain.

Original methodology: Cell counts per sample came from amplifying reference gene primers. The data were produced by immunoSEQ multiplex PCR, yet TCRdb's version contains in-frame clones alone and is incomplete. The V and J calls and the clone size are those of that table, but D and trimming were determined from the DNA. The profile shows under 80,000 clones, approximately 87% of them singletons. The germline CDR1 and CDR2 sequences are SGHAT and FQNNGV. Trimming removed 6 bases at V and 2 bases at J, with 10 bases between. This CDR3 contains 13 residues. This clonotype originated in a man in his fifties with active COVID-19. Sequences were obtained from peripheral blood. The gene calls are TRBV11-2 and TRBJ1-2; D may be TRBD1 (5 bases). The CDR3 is CASRLTGNYGYTF. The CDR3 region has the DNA TGTGCCAGCAGACTCACAGGAAACTATGGCTACACCTTC.